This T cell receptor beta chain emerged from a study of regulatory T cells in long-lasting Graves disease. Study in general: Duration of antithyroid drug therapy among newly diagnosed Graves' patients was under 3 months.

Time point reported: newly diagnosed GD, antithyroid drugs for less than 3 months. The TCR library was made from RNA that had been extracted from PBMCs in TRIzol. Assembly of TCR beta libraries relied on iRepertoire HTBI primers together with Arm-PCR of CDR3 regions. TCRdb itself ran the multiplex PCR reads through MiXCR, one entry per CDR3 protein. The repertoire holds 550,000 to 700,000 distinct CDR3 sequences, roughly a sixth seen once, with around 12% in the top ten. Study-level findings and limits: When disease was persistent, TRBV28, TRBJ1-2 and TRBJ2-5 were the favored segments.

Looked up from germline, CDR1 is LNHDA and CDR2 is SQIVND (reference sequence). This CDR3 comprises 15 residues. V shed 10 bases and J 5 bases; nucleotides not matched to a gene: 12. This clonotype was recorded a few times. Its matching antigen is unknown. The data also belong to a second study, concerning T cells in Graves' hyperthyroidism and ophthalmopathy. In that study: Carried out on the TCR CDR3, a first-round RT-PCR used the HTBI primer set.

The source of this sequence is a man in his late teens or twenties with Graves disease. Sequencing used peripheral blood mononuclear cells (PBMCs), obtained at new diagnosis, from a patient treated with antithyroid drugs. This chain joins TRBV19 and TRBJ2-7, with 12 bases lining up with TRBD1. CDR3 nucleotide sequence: TGTGCCACCGGCGGGGACAGGGGGCGTTCGGACGAGCAGTACTTC. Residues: CATGGDRGRSDEQYF.